Reported below is one T cell receptor beta chain. Its antigen is unknown. These data are taken from a study of tumor and adjacent non-tumor tissue in lung cancer. Study-level points and caveats: TCR diversity was significantly greater in tumor than normal lung tissue.

A modified ARM-PCR protocol with three rounds of nested PCR amplified TCRbeta. A single record per CDR3 protein comes from TCRdb applying MiXCR to the multiplex PCR reads. This repertoire shows about 80,000 distinct CDR3 sequences, 80% to 90% found once; its top ten account for 51%. The CDR3 totals 15 residues. Germline V gene data show CDR1 as SGHAT and CDR2 as FQNNGV. V was shortened by 1 base and J by 8 bases, with 14 bases between the two germline ends. This sample's RNA came from whole unsorted tissue. Distant lung tissue was collected more than 3 cm away from the tumor edge. The clonotype comes from a man between 60 and 70 years old with non-small cell lung cancer. The source material was distant non-tumor lung tissue. The chain combines TRBV11-2 with TRBJ1-4, with a weak D call TRBD1 (5 bases). The CDR3 region has the DNA TGTGCCAGCAGCTTAGCCCGGGTCAGGGACGAAAAACTGTTTTTT. It yields the protein CASSLARVRDEKLFF.